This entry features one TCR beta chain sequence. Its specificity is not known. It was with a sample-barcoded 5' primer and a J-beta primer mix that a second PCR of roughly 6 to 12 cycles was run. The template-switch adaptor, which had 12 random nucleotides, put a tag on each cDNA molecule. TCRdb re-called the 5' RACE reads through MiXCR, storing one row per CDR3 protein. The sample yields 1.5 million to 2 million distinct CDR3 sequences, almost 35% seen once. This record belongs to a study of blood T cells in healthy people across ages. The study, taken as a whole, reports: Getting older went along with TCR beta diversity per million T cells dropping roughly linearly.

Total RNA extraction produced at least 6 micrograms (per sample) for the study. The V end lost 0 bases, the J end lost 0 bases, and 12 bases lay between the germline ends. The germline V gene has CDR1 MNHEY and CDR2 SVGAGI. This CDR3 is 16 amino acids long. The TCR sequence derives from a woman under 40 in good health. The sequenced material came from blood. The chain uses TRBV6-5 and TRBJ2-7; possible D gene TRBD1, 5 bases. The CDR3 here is CASSYSMADSSYEQYF. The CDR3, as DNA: TGTGCCAGCAGTTACTCGATGGCAGACAGCTCCTACGAGCAGTACTTC.